Shown below are 28 T cell receptor beta chains from a single sample sequenced in a study of read filtering for tumor transcriptome and immune sequencing. Molecular barcoded adaptors covering alpha/delta and beta/gamma chains were used on about 390 ng RNA. TCRdb re-called the reads with MiXCR, one entry per CDR3 protein. Counted here are tens of thousands of distinct CDR3 sequences, approximately 14% occurring once; the ten biggest clones make up 25% to 35%. Specimen: a population of CD138-negative cells sorted from bone marrow. The receptor source for this set is a donor older than 35 with multiple myeloma.

As to this clonotype: A far larger clone lies a single base away; this is likely a read error. V gene TRBV10-3 combines with J gene TRBJ1-2, with D perhaps matching TRBD1 (5 bases). The CDR3 length is 13 residues. In germline, CDR1 is ENHRY, CDR2 SYGVKD. V was cut by 4 bases and J by 3 bases, with 9 bases left in between. The CDR3 loop reads CAISGTSYYGYTF. The CDR3 DNA reads as TGTGCCATCAGTGGGACAAGCTACTATGGCTACACCTTC.

This clonotype was counted ten times or more. The V gene is TRBV20-1, the J gene TRBJ2-1; 10 nucleotides match TRBD2. The germline V gene has CDR1 DFQATT and CDR2 SNEGSKA (reference sequence). The CDR3 consists of 17 residues. Trimming took 4 bases from V and 5 from J; bases not matched to a gene: 14. CDR3 in DNA: TGCAGTGCTATAATTCTAGCGGGAGATCGACTAAACAATGAGCAGTTCTTC. Its protein is CSAIILAGDRLNNEQFF.

This clonotype was observed many times. The V gene is TRBV6-5, the J gene TRBJ2-1; TRBD2 aligns across 12 bases. V lost 6 bases to trimming and J lost 0 bases; unmatched junction nucleotides: 18. Germline CDR1 MNHEY, CDR2 SVGAGI. The CDR3 is made up of 21 amino acids. CDR3 nucleotides: TGTGCCAGCAGCCCCATAACCCACGGACTAGCGGGGCTCAGCTCCTACAATGAGCAGTTCTTC. Translation gives CASSPITHGLAGLSSYNEQFF.

This clonotype was detected many times. With a much larger clone just one base away, this may be a read error. The chain's CDR3 is CSVLVRGRASPYNEQFF. In DNA form, the CDR3 reads TGCAGCGTTCTCGTTCGCGGGAGGGCCTCCCCCTACAATGAGCAGTTCTTC. The chain recombines TRBV29-1 with TRBJ2-1; 9 nucleotides line up with TRBD2. Trimming removed 5 bases from V and 2 bases from J; junction bases left unmatched: 13. This CDR3 has 17 residues. Germline assignment: CDR1 SQVTM and CDR2 ANQGSEA.

This rearrangement joins TRBV15 to TRBJ2-1; D remains unclear. The germline V and J ends were trimmed by 3 bases and 0 bases, with 9 bases remaining between them. Germline assignment: CDR1 LNHNV and CDR2 YYDKDF (reference sequence). The CDR3 has 15 amino acids. The CDR3 protein is CATSSHLGSYNEQFF. The CDR3 DNA sequence: TGTGCCACCAGCAGTCACTTGGGCTCCTACAATGAGCAGTTCTTC.

This clonotype was found many times. V is TRBV5-1 and J is TRBJ2-6; a possible D gene is TRBD1 (6 bases). CDR1 is SGHRS and CDR2 is YFSETQ in the germline V gene. The CDR3 consists of 18 residues. V lost 1 base, J lost 2 bases, and 16 bases lay in between. CDR3 DNA sequence: TGCGCCAGCAGCTTGAAGGCCCAGGGGCAGGCTGGGGCCAACGTCCTGACTTTC. Its protein product is CASSLKAQGQAGANVLTF.

The sample holds many counts of this clonotype. V gene TRBV20-1 combines with J gene TRBJ2-4, with TRBD2 matching over 7 bases. Germline CDR1 is DFQATT and CDR2 is SNEGSKA (reference sequence). CDR3 length equals 16 residues. The V and J ends lost 6 bases and 6 bases, in that order; junction bases with no gene match: 17. The CDR3 protein is CSALPREGLSGNIQYF. CDR3 nucleotide sequence: TGCAGTGCGCTGCCGAGGGAGGGCCTCTCCGGAAACATTCAGTACTTC.

For this clonotype: A read error may produce the germline difference seen at one junction end. V and J are TRBV29-1 and TRBJ2-1; D remains ambiguous. From germline, CDR1 is SQVTM and CDR2 ANQGSEA. The length of the CDR3 is 12 residues. The CDR3: CGALGQVNEQLF. CDR3 nucleotide sequence: TGCGGCGCCCTTGGCCAGGTCAATGAGCAGCTCTTC.

As regards this clonotype: It is likely a read error: a sequence one base away is far more abundant. The V and J genes are TRBV4-1 and TRBJ2-3; D is perhaps TRBD1 (6 bases). V lost 1 base and J 4 bases, leaving 12 bases between the germline ends. The CDR3 runs 15 residues. Germline-derived CDR1 and CDR2 are MGHRA and YSYEKL. The CDR3 region is CASSQGAGVADTQYF. CDR3 bases: TGCGCCAGCAGCCAAGGGGCAGGGGTGGCAGATACGCAGTATTTT.

This clonotype was recorded many times. The rearrangement uses TRBV5-6 and TRBJ2-5; 7 nucleotides line up with TRBD2. The V gene's germline CDR1 is SGHDT and CDR2 YYEEEE. J gave up 6 bases and V 2 bases, and 10 bases lay outside the gene matches. The length of the CDR3 is 15 residues. CDR3 residues: CASSFSSGERKTQYF. The CDR3 nucleotides are TGTGCCAGCAGCTTCTCTAGCGGAGAGAGGAAGACCCAGTACTTC.

This clonotype was seen repeatedly, ten times or more. The CDR3 region is CASNGEAYEQYF. The CDR3 coding sequence is TGTGCCAGCAACGGGGAGGCCTACGAGCAGTACTTC. The chain has TRBV2 and TRBJ2-7; possibly TRBD2 for D (6 bases). The CDR3 runs to 12 residues. Between the trimmed V and J ends, which lost 7 bases and 2 bases, there was a span of 9 bases. CDR1 and CDR2 (germline): SNHLY, FYNNEI.

In its sample, this clonotype was seen many times. The J gene is TRBJ2-2, the V gene TRBV20-1; D is uncertain. The V gene lost 0 bases and the J gene lost 7 bases, with 12 bases spanning the gap. The CDR3 covers 14 residues. The germline V gene encodes CDR1 DFQATT and CDR2 SNEGSKA (reference sequence). The DNA for the CDR3 is TGCAGTGCTAGAGATACTTCTTTTTACGGGGAGCTGTTTTTT. Amino acids: CSARDTSFYGELFF.

This clonotype has at least ten counts. V usage is TRBV28 and J usage is TRBJ2-5; D is possibly TRBD1 (6 bases). The germline gives CDR1 MDHEN, CDR2 SYDVKM. Trimming took 6 bases from V and 2 from J, leaving 16 bases between them. This CDR3 is built from 15 residues. The CDR3 DNA sequence: TGTGCCAGCAGCTCCTTGAGGGGGAGTCAAGAGACCCAGTACTTC. This encodes CASSSLRGSQETQYF.

J is TRBJ2-7 and V is TRBV20-1; 7 bases agree with TRBD2. The germline CDR1 and CDR2 sequences are DFQATT and SNEGSKA (reference sequence). This CDR3 region has 15 residues. J gave up 2 bases and V 0 bases, and 7 bases lay outside the gene matches. CDR3: CSARDSTGGTYEQYF. CDR3 DNA: TGCAGTGCTAGAGATTCAACGGGAGGTACCTACGAGCAGTACTTC.

This clonotype was seen repeatedly, ten times or more. J is TRBJ2-7 and V is TRBV6-5; D may be TRBD2 (6 bases). Per germline, CDR1 MNHEY and CDR2 SVGAGI. The CDR3 has 11 residues. The V end was cut by 2 bases, the J end by 9 bases, with 8 bases between. This chain's CDR3 is CASSYRGGQYF. The CDR3 nucleotides read TGTGCCAGCAGTTACCGGGGAGGGCAGTACTTC.

In its sample, this clonotype was seen many times. V usage is TRBV3-1 and J usage is TRBJ1-5; no clear D. The V end lost 3 bases, the J end lost 8 bases, and 8 bases lay between the germline ends. This CDR3 contains 12 residues. Germline V gene data show CDR1 as LGHDT and CDR2 as YNNKEL (reference sequence). The CDR3, as DNA: TGTGCCAGCAGCCATGGGAGGGAGCCCCAGCATTTT. As protein: CASSHGREPQHF.

V is TRBV6-6 and J is TRBJ2-3, with 11 bases fitting TRBD2. Germline loops: CDR1 MNHNY, CDR2 SVGAGI (reference sequence). J gave up 3 bases and V 5 bases, and 7 bases lay outside the gene matches. CDR3 length: 16 residues. CDR3 residues: CASSPRLAGRTDTQYF. For the CDR3, the DNA is TGTGCCAGCAGTCCTCGACTAGCGGGAAGGACAGATACGCAGTATTTT.

This clonotype was observed at least ten times. The gene calls are TRBV11-2 and TRBJ2-3; 9 bases agree with TRBD2. The V segment lost 1 base and the J segment 4 bases; nucleotides outside the gene matches: 3. The germline V gene encodes CDR1 SGHAT and CDR2 FQNNGV. This CDR3 spans 15 amino acids. The CDR3 region is CASSLGGRASDTQYF. As DNA, the CDR3 is TGTGCCAGCAGCTTAGGCGGGAGGGCCTCAGATACGCAGTATTTT.

This clonotype occurred many times. V is TRBV4-1 and J is TRBJ1-5; D unclear. CDR1 and CDR2 from the germline V gene are MGHRA and YSYEKL. Trimming shortened V by 1 base and J by 4 bases, and 5 bases separated the two germline ends. The CDR3 is 13 residues long. CDR3 residues: CASSQGRNQPQHF. In nucleotides, the CDR3 is TGCGCCAGCAGCCAAGGGAGAAATCAGCCCCAGCATTTT.

The sample holds many counts of this clonotype. This chain joins TRBV5-1 and TRBJ2-5; D is ambiguous. The ends were cut back, 4 bases at V and 4 bases at J, with 8 bases in the middle. This CDR3 contains 12 residues. Per the germline V gene, CDR1 is SGHRS and CDR2 is YFSETQ. Here the CDR3 DNA reads TGCGCCAGCAGCAAGATGAGAGAGACCCAGTACTTC. Its translation: CASSKMRETQYF.

The chain combines TRBV29-1 with TRBJ2-7; D might be TRBD1 (5 bases). The CDR3 has 11 amino acids. The ends were cut back, 0 bases at V and 12 bases at J, with 12 bases in the middle. Germline CDR1 is SQVTM and CDR2 is ANQGSEA. CDR3 in amino acids: CSVEEGQGRYF. The CDR3 region has the DNA TGCAGCGTTGAAGAAGGGCAGGGAAGGTACTTC.

This clonotype has a count of ten or more. The genes are TRBV7-8 and TRBJ1-1; no clear D. Trimming removed 5 bases from V and 1 base from J, with 14 bases in between. Germline assignment: CDR1 SGHVS and CDR2 FQNEAQ. The CDR3 length is 15 residues. In nucleotides, the CDR3 is TGTGCCAGCAGCCCGTCGGATGGATCGAACACTGAAGCTTTCTTT. It translates to CASSPSDGSNTEAFF. The whole variable domain, remainder taken from reference TRBV7-8 and TRBJ1-1, is GAGVSQSPRYKVAKRGQDVALRCDPISGHVSLFWYQQALGQGPEFLTYFQNEAQLDKSGLPSDRFFAERPEGSVSTLKIQRTQQEDSAVYLCASSPSDGSNTEAFFGQGTRLTVV.

This clonotype was observed at least ten times. The V call is TRBV7-9, the J call TRBJ1-1; a weak D match, TRBD1 (5 bases). Germline loops: CDR1 SEHNR, CDR2 FQNEAQ (reference sequence). The CDR3 covers 14 residues. V lost 4 bases to trimming and J lost 0 bases, with 9 bases between them. CDR3 DNA: TGTGCCAGCAGCTCTCGGGACGTGAACACTGAAGCTTTCTTT. As protein: CASSSRDVNTEAFF.

At least ten counts were recorded for this clonotype. The chain couples TRBV12-3 or TRBV12-4 to TRBJ1-6, with TRBD1 matching over 8 bases. The length of the CDR3 is 14 residues. The junction had 4 bases not matched to a gene; V was cut back by 5 bases and J by 7 bases. The CDR3 loop is CASSRTGWNSPLHF. The CDR3 DNA is TGTGCCAGCAGTCGGACAGGGTGGAATTCACCCCTCCACTTT.

This clonotype was seen a handful of times. The chain employs TRBV6-6 and TRBJ2-5, with 9 bases that match TRBD1. Germline V lookup: CDR1 MNHNY, CDR2 SVGAGI (reference sequence). This CDR3 contains 14 residues. The ends lost 7 bases at V and 8 bases at J; junction bases unmatched: 11. The CDR3 bases are TGTGCCAGCAACACGGGGACAGGGATAGTTACCCAGTACTTC. This encodes CASNTGTGIVTQYF.

The table lists this clonotype with many counts. The chain combines TRBV14 with TRBJ2-7; D might be TRBD1 (6 bases). The CDR3 totals 12 residues. With 1 base removed from V and 12 bases from J, the gap between germline ends came to 13 bases. In germline, CDR1 is SGHDN, CDR2 FVKESK. CDR3 sequence (DNA): TGTGCCAGCAGCCAAGGCTACGGGACACGGTACTTC. Translation: CASSQGYGTRYF. Using reference TRBV14 and TRBJ2-7 for the parts outside the CDR3, the full variable domain is EAGVTQFPSHSVIEKGQTVTLRCDPISGHDNLYWYRRVMGKEIKFLLHFVKESKQDESGMPNNRFLAERTGGTYSTLKVQPAELEDSGVYFCASSQGYGTRYFGPGTRLTVT.

This clonotype appeared many times. This chain connects TRBV12-3 or TRBV12-4 to TRBJ2-5; TRBD2 matches at 7 bases. V lost 5 bases, J lost 5 bases, and 8 bases stayed unmatched. The CDR3 runs to 14 residues. Here the CDR3 DNA reads TGTGCCAGCAGTCCGAATCGGGGAGGGGAGACCCAGTACTTC. This encodes CASSPNRGGETQYF.

About this clonotype itself: A read error is possible here, since a much larger clone lies one base away. This sequence joins TRBV7-2 and TRBJ2-2, with D maybe TRBD1 (6 bases). Germline-derived CDR1 and CDR2 are SGHTA and FQGNSA. CDR3 length: 16 amino acids. Written as DNA, the CDR3 is TGTGCCAGCAGTTCCCAGGACAGAGCCTACACCGGGAAGCTGTTTTTT. As protein: CASSSQDRAYTGKLFF.